Listed below are T cell receptor beta chains from one sample, sequenced in a study of T cell responses to AZD1222 COVID-19 vaccine. The data were produced by immunoSEQ multiplex PCR, yet TCRdb's version contains in-frame clones alone and is incomplete. The sample lists 150,000 to 160,000 clones; more than 90% were seen once. The specimen was peripheral blood, collected 28 days after the second AZD1222 dose. These receptors all stem from an adult who received the AZD1222 COVID-19 vaccine. CDR3s include the opening cysteine and the closing phenylalanine or tryptophan. D genes are given only for firm matches. Clone size appears in some rows only: once, few, many, or a class for an expanded clone.

>TRBJ1-1|.|.|TRBV6-1
TGTGCCAGCAGTGATAGGGGAGCAATCAACACTGAAGCTTTCTTT
CASSDRGAINTEAFF
>TRBJ2-5|.|.|TRBV29-1
TGCAGCGTGGGGCTGAGGGAACAAGAGACCCAGTACTTC
CSVGLREQETQYF
>TRBJ2-1|TRBD2|few|TRBV6-5
TGTGCCAGCAGCCTAGCGGGAGGAGGTATGGATGAGCAGTTCTTC
CASSLAGGGMDEQFF
>TRBJ2-5|.|.|TRBV28
TGTGCCAGCAGTTTATTTGAGACCCAGTACTTC
CASSLFETQYF
>TRBJ1-5|TRBD1|.|TRBV5-1
TGCGCCAGCAGCTCCGGGACAGGGGGTTATCAGCCCCAGCATTTT
CASSSGTGGYQPQHF
>TRBJ1-6|.|once|TRBV27
TGTGCCAGCAGTGGGAAGGGACGCTCACCCCTCCACTTT
CASSGKGRSPLHF
>TRBJ1-5|TRBD1|.|TRBV12-3/TRBV12-4
TGTGCCAGCAGACGACAGGGAAATCAGCCCCAGCATTTT
CASRRQGNQPQHF
>TRBJ2-7|.|.|TRBV5-1
TGCGCCAGCACTAGACTCCCGGGATCCTACGAGCAGTACTTC
CASTRLPGSYEQYF
>TRBJ2-2|.|.|TRBV5-1
TGCGCCAGCAGCTTGTTCGGGGAGCTGTTTTTT
CASSLFGELFF
>TRBJ2-5|.|many|TRBV11-1
TGTGCCAGCAGCTTCACCCAGTTATACCAAGAGACCCAGTACTTC
CASSFTQLYQETQYF
>TRBJ2-2|TRBD1|.|TRBV24-1
TGTGCCACCAGTGACTCCATAGCGACAGGGGAACACGGGGAGCTGTTTTTT
CATSDSIATGEHGELFF
>TRBJ2-3|.|.|TRBV21-1
TGTGCCAGCAGCCCGGTTTTGCGCGGGAGGCCAGATACGCAGTATTTT
CASSPVLRGRPDTQYF
>TRBJ2-7|.|.|TRBV7-9
TGTGCCAGCACGCCGGGACATAACTCCTACGAGCAGTACTTC
CASTPGHNSYEQYF
>TRBJ2-1|.|.|TRBV7-2
TGTGCCAGCAGCTTAACCGTCAGGGTCTACAATGAGCAGTTCTTC
CASSLTVRVYNEQFF
>TRBJ2-3|.|.|TRBV10-2
TGCGCCAGCAGTGGTTTGCAGGCTAAAGATACGCAGTATTTT
CASSGLQAKDTQYF
>TRBJ2-1|.|.|TRBV7-9
TGTGCCAGCAGTTCCCTCTCCTACAATGAGCAGTTCTTC
CASSSLSYNEQFF
>TRBJ2-1|.|.|TRBV29-1
TGCAGCGCTACAGGGAGGTCCTACAATGAGCAGTTCTTC
CSATGRSYNEQFF
>TRBJ1-1|TRBD1|once|TRBV15
TGTGCCACCAGCAGCCGCTTGGCAGGGGGGTCGAACACTGAAGCTTTCTTT
CATSSRLAGGSNTEAFF
>TRBJ1-5|TRBD1|.|TRBV19
TGTGCCAGTAGCTCACCGGGACAGGGGTACAATCAGCCCCAGCATTTT
CASSSPGQGYNQPQHF
>TRBJ1-6|.|once|TRBV7-3
TGTGCCAGCAGCTTAAGTTTTCAGGGATCTAATTCACCCCTCCACTTT
CASSLSFQGSNSPLHF
>TRBJ2-3|TRBD2|.|TRBV9
TGTGCCAGCAGCGTGCCGGGCCCAGGGACTAGCGGGGGGCCCCACACAGATACGCAGTATTTT
CASSVPGPGTSGGPHTDTQYF
>TRBJ1-2|TRBD1|.|TRBV7-9
TGTGCCAGCAGCCAGCCAGCCGGGACAGGGTATCAAGGCTACACCTTC
CASSQPAGTGYQGYTF
>TRBJ1-2|TRBD1|.|TRBV5-6
TGTGCCAGCAGCAGGGGGACAGGAAGAACTAACTATGGCTACACCTTC
CASSRGTGRTNYGYTF
>TRBJ2-7|.|.|TRBV18
TGTGCCAGCTCACCTTCGAAGGAATCCTACGAGCAGTACTTC
CASSPSKESYEQYF
>TRBJ1-2|.|.|TRBV3-1/TRBV3-2
TGTGCCAGCAGCGAGGGCCAGGGTGCCTATGGCTACACCTTC
CASSEGQGAYGYTF
>TRBJ2-3|TRBD2|few|TRBV6-4
TGTGCCAGCAGTGACTCGGGACTAGCGGGATACGTGGACACAGATACGCAGTATTTT
CASSDSGLAGYVDTDTQYF
>TRBJ1-1|.|few|TRBV5-1
TGCGCCAGCAGCAAGACAGACAACACTGAAGCTTTCTTT
CASSKTDNTEAFF
>TRBJ2-2|.|.|TRBV25-1
TGTGCCAGCAGTGAATATAAGGCGGGATCGATGGCCGGGGAGCTGTTTTTT
CASSEYKAGSMAGELFF
>TRBJ1-1|.|.|TRBV28
TGTGCCAGCAGCCAGCGTCCGCGGGAAGCTTTCTTT
CASSQRPREAFF
>TRBJ1-3|.|.|TRBV6-6
TGTGCCAGCAGTCTCCGGGACGGACAGACCATATATTTT
CASSLRDGQTIYF
>TRBJ2-1|.|.|TRBV5-6
TGTGCCAGCAGCTTGAGGTACAATGAGCAGTTCTTC
CASSLRYNEQFF
>TRBJ2-7|.|once|TRBV19
TGTGCCAGTAGTCCCGCTTTCCGGGGGTGGTCCTACGAGCAGTACTTC
CASSPAFRGWSYEQYF
>TRBJ1-2|.|.|TRBV7-9
TGTGCCAGCAGCTTAGACCGACTGGGCTACACCTTC
CASSLDRLGYTF